This entry features one T cell receptor (beta chain) sequence. This clonotype appeared a few times. The target of this receptor is not known. No quality values exist for individual bases; no much larger clone is one base distant. There are 13 amino acids in the CDR3, from cysteine to phenylalanine inclusive. Only the CDR3 DNA stays, 39 bases, in frame from base 1. CDR1 is given as ENHRY and CDR2 as SYGVKD, both from the germline V gene. At the junction V is shortened by 6 bases and J by 1 base, with 9 bases in between. Receptor libraries were prepared by 5' RACE. Sequencing used an Illumina HiSeq 2000. A universal primer binding site was added through template switching, and the final cDNA carried a unique molecular identifier so that TCR cDNA molecules could be counted accurately. Specific primers in the conserved constant-segment region were used to synthesize first-strand cDNA for TCR alpha and beta chains. To control for contamination, every cDNA library was double barcoded, receiving both a SMART-Mk sample barcode and Illumina barcodes. TruSeq adapter sequences and Illumina sample barcodes were added in two successive PCR steps. The Illumina HiSeq platform was used with custom primers to sequence TCR alpha and beta cDNA libraries. The authors' analysis ran thus. Raw reads were processed with MiGEC to extract unique molecular identifiers, and MiXCR was used to determine CDR3 positions. Recombination models were inferred per individual with the repgenHMM and IGoR tools using an EM algorithm. Shared clonotypes were analyzed with the tcR package in R, and sharing was normalized by the product of cloneset sizes. To study raw recombination without the effects of thymic and clonal selection, out-of-frame nonproductive sequences were analyzed. In TCRdb, the public reads were trimmed at Q25 with fastp and aligned with MiXCR, with productive beta chains retained. Every CDR3 protein is listed once, alongside the most common genes and DNA of its rows. Clone size and V and J calls follow TCRdb, not the original study. Within this sample are 350,000 to 600,000 distinct CDR3 sequences, with 11% to 15% of them counted one time only. The ten biggest clones cover around 0.57% of the sample.

Every donor was a healthy Caucasian. Three pairs of female monozygotic twins, all aged roughly 18 to 29 years, were included in the twin cohort. Positive isolation kits from Invitrogen were used to isolate CD4+ and CD8+ T cell populations. This record belongs to a study of identical twins (dated by TCRdb to 2016 to 2018). Context from the whole study: TCR alpha and beta repertoires from monozygotic twins, unrelated adults of various ages and cord blood were deep-sequenced to test whether fetal clonotypes persist. To rule out contamination, replicate twin experiments were performed at different times with different library preparation protocols.

Beyond this particular receptor, the publication reports: Out-of-frame TCR alpha sequences shared between twins showed an excess of low generation-probability sequences compared with coincidental sharing between unrelated individuals. Fewer insertions were carried by abundant cord blood beta clonotypes, a similar but weaker trend appeared in young adult naive repertoires, and no such trend appeared in memory repertoires. Because the same donors could not be followed over many years, conclusions were based on cross-sectional statistical analysis. In monozygotic twins, out-of-frame TCR alpha sharing was systematically underestimated by recombination models, although the models agreed with sharing between unrelated individuals. A weaker excess of twin sharing was found in beta out-of-frame sequences because the signal-to-noise ratio was lowered by fewer shared sequences. Invariant T cells such as MAIT and iNKT could partly confound zero-insertion analyses, although diverse VJ usage argued against such confounding for most clonotypes.

Separately, the same data were catalogued under a study of yellow fever vaccine responses in identical twins. Per the second study: According to the authors, the vaccine-induced T cell response in identical twins seemed to be partly convergent and partly specific to each individual. The study precisely tracked vaccine-responding T cell clones in identical twins.

The sequence was obtained from a woman between 18 and 29 years old in good health. The sequenced material came from CD4+ T cells sorted from blood. This receptor chain uses TRBV10-3 and TRBJ1-1; TRBD1 might be the D gene, on 6 matching bases. CDR3 reads: CAIRDRWNTEAFF. The sequenced DNA: TGTGCCATCAGAGACAGGTGGAACACTGAAGCTTTCTTT.